This entry features one T cell receptor beta chain sequence. Its antigen is not identified. Some clones are missing from TCRdb's copy, which holds only in-frame ones; the method was immunoSEQ multiplex PCR. The data show 7,000 or so clones, with around 82% seen just once and about 5% held by the top ten. This specimen comes from a study of T cells and copy number aberrations in small-cell lung cancer. Study-wide results and limits: Compared with adjacent lung tissue, tumors had lower T-cell richness and clonality and non-significantly lower density.

This CDR3 spans 16 amino acids. V lost 4 bases and J 0 bases, leaving 14 bases between the germline ends. Per the germline V gene, CDR1 is SGHRS and CDR2 is YFSETQ. The TCR sequence derives from a woman between 45 and 60 years old with small cell lung cancer. Sequencing was performed on normal tissue next to the tumor. The rearrangement uses TRBV5-1 and TRBJ2-1, with no clear D. CDR3 in amino acids: CASSGRIAYSYNEQFF. The CDR3 region has the DNA TGCGCCAGCAGCGGTAGAATCGCGTACTCCTACAATGAGCAGTTCTTC.